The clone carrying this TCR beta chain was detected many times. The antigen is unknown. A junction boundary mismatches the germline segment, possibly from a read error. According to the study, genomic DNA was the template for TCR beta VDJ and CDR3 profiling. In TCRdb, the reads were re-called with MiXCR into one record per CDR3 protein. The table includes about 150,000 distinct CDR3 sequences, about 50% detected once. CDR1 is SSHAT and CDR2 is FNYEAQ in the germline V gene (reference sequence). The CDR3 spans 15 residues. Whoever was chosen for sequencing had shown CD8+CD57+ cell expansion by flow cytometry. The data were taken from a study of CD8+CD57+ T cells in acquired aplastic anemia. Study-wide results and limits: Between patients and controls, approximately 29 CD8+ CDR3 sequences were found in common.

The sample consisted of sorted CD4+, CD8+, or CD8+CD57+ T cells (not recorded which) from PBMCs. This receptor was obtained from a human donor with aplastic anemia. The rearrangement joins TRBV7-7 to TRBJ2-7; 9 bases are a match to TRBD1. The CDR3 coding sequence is TGTGCTAGCAGCGGAGGGACAGGGCCTTCCTACGAGCAGTACTTC. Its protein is CASSGGTGPSYEQYF.